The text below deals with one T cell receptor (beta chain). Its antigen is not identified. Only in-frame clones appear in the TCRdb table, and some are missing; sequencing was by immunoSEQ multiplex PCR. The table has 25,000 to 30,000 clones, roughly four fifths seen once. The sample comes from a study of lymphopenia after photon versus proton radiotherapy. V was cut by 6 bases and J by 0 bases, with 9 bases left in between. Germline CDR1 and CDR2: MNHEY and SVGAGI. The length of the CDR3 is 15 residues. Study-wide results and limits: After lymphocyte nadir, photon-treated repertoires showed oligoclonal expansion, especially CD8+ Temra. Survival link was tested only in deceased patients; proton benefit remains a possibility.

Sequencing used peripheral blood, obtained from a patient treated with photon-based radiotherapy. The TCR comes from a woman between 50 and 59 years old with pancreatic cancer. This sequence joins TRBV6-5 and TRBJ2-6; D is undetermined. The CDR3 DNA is TGTGCCAGCAGACCACAACGCTCTGGGGCCAACGTCCTGACTTTC. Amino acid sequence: CASRPQRSGANVLTF.